A selection of T cell receptor beta chains follows, all from one sample in a study of cytomegalovirus exposure and HLA in healthy donors. Assay used: immunoSEQ multiplex PCR; TCRdb lists only in-frame clones, some missing. The table has 190,000 or so clones, less than 90% seen once. Sequenced sample: PBMCs. The receptors were gathered from a man aged 45 to 65 in good health and CMV-seronegative. Both conserved end residues are part of each CDR3. D genes are given only for firm matches. Only part of the rows carry a size: once, few, many, or a class if the clone is expanded.

cdr3_aa cdr3_nt v_call d_call j_call clone_size cdr3_length
CASSYSPTTNEKLFF TGTGCCAGCAGTTACTCCCCTACAACTAATGAAAAACTGTTTTTT TRBV6-5 - TRBJ1-4 few 15
CASRKTGGNYGYTF TGTGCCAGCAGAAAGACAGGGGGTAACTATGGCTACACCTTC TRBV5-4 TRBD1 TRBJ1-2 once 14
CASSLGGVDKNIQYF TGTGCCAGCAGCTTAGGGGGGGTTGACAAAAACATTCAGTACTTC TRBV7-6 - TRBJ2-4 - 15
CASKRGTVNQLQHF TGTGCCAGCAAGCGCGGGACAGTCAATCAGCTCCAGCATTTT TRBV19 TRBD1 TRBJ1-5 - 14
CASSIQGMERNTEAFF TGCGCCAGCAGTATACAGGGTATGGAGAGGAACACTGAAGCTTTCTTT TRBV5-1 - TRBJ1-1 once 16
CASSKQLNQPQHF TGTGCCAGCAGTAAACAGCTGAATCAGCCCCAGCATTTT TRBV28 - TRBJ1-5 - 13
CASSQDLAGVKTQYF TGTGCCAGCAGCCAAGATCTAGCGGGAGTAAAGACCCAGTACTTC TRBV14 TRBD2 TRBJ2-5 - 15
CASSQTGLETDTQYF TGTGCCAGCAGCCAAACGGGACTAGAGACAGATACGCAGTATTTT TRBV7-9 TRBD2 TRBJ2-3 once 15
CASSLEQYETQYF TGTGCCAGCAGCTTGGAACAGTACGAGACCCAGTACTTC TRBV5-6 - TRBJ2-5 - 13
CASSLEATGANVLTF TGTGCCAGCAGCTTAGAGGCGACAGGGGCCAACGTCCTGACTTTC TRBV7-2 - TRBJ2-6 few 15
CASSLNTYEQYF TGTGCCAGCAGCTTGAATACCTACGAGCAGTACTTC TRBV5-4 - TRBJ2-7 - 12
CASSSDYGYTF TGTGCCAGCAGCTCGGACTATGGCTACACCTTC TRBV9 - TRBJ1-2 - 11
CASSQGQDARYF TGTGCCAGCAGCCAGGGACAGGATGCGCGATACTTC TRBV4-2 TRBD1 TRBJ2-5 - 12
CASSPRRELNEQFF TGTGCCAGCAGCCCACGGCGGGAGTTGAATGAGCAGTTCTTC TRBV11-2 TRBD2 TRBJ2-1 - 14
CASSDYWTDNQPQHF TGTGCCAGCAGTGATTACTGGACAGATAATCAGCCCCAGCATTTT TRBV6-1 - TRBJ1-5 - 15
CASSLAGAGGYTF TGTGCCAGCAGCTTAGCAGGGGCAGGTGGCTACACCTTC TRBV7-9 - TRBJ1-2 - 13
CASTGSLVSGANVLTF TGTGCCAGCACTGGGAGCCTAGTCTCTGGGGCCAACGTCCTGACTTTC TRBV5-8 - TRBJ2-6 - 16
CASSQVTIDGQPQHF TGCGCCAGCAGCCAAGTGACAATTGATGGTCAGCCCCAGCATTTT TRBV4-1 - TRBJ1-5 - 15
CASSSPGRELNTEAFF TGTGCCAGCAGCTCACCTGGCCGGGAACTTAACACTGAAGCTTTCTTT TRBV5-4 - TRBJ1-1 - 16
CASSGGQGATGANVLTF TGTGCCAGCAGCGGGGGACAGGGGGCGACTGGGGCCAACGTCCTGACTTTC TRBV9 TRBD1 TRBJ2-6 - 17
CASSRRSGANTGELFF TGTGCCAGCAGCCGCAGGAGCGGGGCTAACACCGGGGAGCTGTTTTTT TRBV7-9 TRBD2 TRBJ2-2 - 16
CASSAKAVSSYNEQFF TGTGCCAGCTCAGCAAAAGCTGTTAGCTCCTACAATGAGCAGTTCTTC TRBV18 - TRBJ2-1 - 16
CASSLHMAGGGNEQFF TGTGCCAGCAGCTTGCACATGGCGGGGGGCGGAAATGAGCAGTTCTTC TRBV7-2 TRBD2 TRBJ2-1 - 16
CASSPPRSQSGRASLEQYF TGTGCCAGCTCACCACCGCGATCCCAAAGCGGGAGGGCCTCTCTCGAGCAGTACTTC TRBV18 TRBD2 TRBJ2-7 once 19
CASSYSDRTGANVLTF TGTGCCAGCAGTTACTCGGACAGGACAGGGGCCAACGTCCTGACTTTC TRBV6-5 TRBD1 TRBJ2-6 - 16
CAISDKKYGRGPDTQYF TGTGCCATCAGTGATAAGAAGTACGGGAGGGGCCCAGATACGCAGTATTTT TRBV10-3 TRBD2 TRBJ2-3 - 17
CASSATGTKRYQPQHF TGTGCCAGCAGTGCCACCGGGACAAAAAGGTATCAGCCCCAGCATTTT TRBV6-1 - TRBJ1-5 few 16
CASSLGAGGKNIQYF TGTGCCAGCAGCTTAGGAGCAGGGGGCAAAAACATTCAGTACTTC TRBV13 TRBD1 TRBJ2-4 - 15
CATSRDWTGRAAYGYTF TGTGCCACCAGCAGAGATTGGACGGGAAGGGCGGCCTATGGCTACACCTTC TRBV15 - TRBJ1-2 - 17
CASSGQTNTEAFF TGTGCCAGCAGCGGACAAACGAACACTGAAGCTTTCTTT TRBV7-2 - TRBJ1-1 - 13
CASSPLGTHSYEQYF TGTGCCAGCAGTCCCCTTGGCACCCACTCCTACGAGCAGTACTTC TRBV5-4 - TRBJ2-7 - 15
CASSRGLAGVADTQYF TGTGCCAGCAGCCGGGGTTTAGCGGGAGTTGCAGATACGCAGTATTTT TRBV7-3 TRBD2 TRBJ2-3 - 16
CASSPLRGLLETQYF TGTGCCAGTAGTCCCTTGCGAGGGCTGCTGGAGACCCAGTACTTC TRBV19 - TRBJ2-5 - 15
CASSSGQSEKLFF TGTGCCAGCAGTAGTGGACAGAGTGAAAAACTGTTTTTT TRBV28 - TRBJ1-4 - 13